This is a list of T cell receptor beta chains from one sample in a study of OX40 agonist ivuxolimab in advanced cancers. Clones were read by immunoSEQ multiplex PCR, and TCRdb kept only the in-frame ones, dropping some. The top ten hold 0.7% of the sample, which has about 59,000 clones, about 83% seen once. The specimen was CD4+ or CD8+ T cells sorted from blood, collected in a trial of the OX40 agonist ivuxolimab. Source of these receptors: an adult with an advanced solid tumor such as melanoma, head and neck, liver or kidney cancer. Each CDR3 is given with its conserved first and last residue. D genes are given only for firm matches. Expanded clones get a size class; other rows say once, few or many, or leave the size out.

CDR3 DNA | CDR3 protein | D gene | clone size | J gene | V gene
TGTGCCAGCAGTAGGGGGGGCTACAATGAGCAGTTCTTC | CASSRGGYNEQFF | NA | NA | TRBJ2-1 | TRBV11-2
TGTGCCAGCAGCCAAGGGGAAGGGTTAGGAAAGAACACTGAAGCTTTCTTT | CASSQGEGLGKNTEAFF | NA | NA | TRBJ1-1 | TRBV14
TGTGCCAGCAGGCCGGGTGGGCGGGGTAGCACAGATACGCAGTATTTT | CASRPGGRGSTDTQYF | NA | NA | TRBJ2-3 | TRBV5-8
TGCGCCAGCAGCAGAGGGACGGCGGCCGAGCAGTACTTC | CASSRGTAAEQYF | NA | NA | TRBJ2-7 | TRBV5-1
TGCGCCAGCAGACCTCCGGGACTAGCGGGGGGCCAACAGTTCTTC | CASRPPGLAGGQQFF | TRBD2 | once | TRBJ2-1 | TRBV5-1
TGTGCCAGCAGTTCGAAGACCTATGGCTACACCTTC | CASSSKTYGYTF | NA | once | TRBJ1-2 | TRBV6-1
TGTGCCAGCAGCGTAGGTGTAGGATACTCCTACGAGCAGTACTTC | CASSVGVGYSYEQYF | NA | NA | TRBJ2-7 | TRBV9
TGTGCCAGCAGCTTCACCCTGCTAGCGTCCCCCTACGAGCAGTACTTC | CASSFTLLASPYEQYF | NA | NA | TRBJ2-7 | TRBV9
TGTGCCAGCAGTCCCACTAGCTACCACGAGCAGTACTTC | CASSPTSYHEQYF | NA | NA | TRBJ2-7 | TRBV6-1
TGTGCCAGCAGCCAAAACTTAGGACTAGCGGGAGGGGGGGAGCAGTTCTTC | CASSQNLGLAGGGEQFF | TRBD2 | NA | TRBJ2-1 | TRBV4-2
TGTGCCAGTAGTATAGGGCCAGCGGGAGGAGCTGAGCAGTTCTTC | CASSIGPAGGAEQFF | TRBD2 | NA | TRBJ2-1 | TRBV19
TGTGCCAGCAGATTGGGCCTAAACACTGAAGCTTTCTTT | CASRLGLNTEAFF | NA | NA | TRBJ1-1 | TRBV11-2
TGTGCCAGCAGCATAGACAGGGTGGGGGAGACCCAGTACTTC | CASSIDRVGETQYF | TRBD1 | once | TRBJ2-5 | TRBV7-2
TGTGCCAGCAGCTTTAGCTCCTACGAGCAGTACTTC | CASSFSSYEQYF | NA | NA | TRBJ2-7 | TRBV7-2
TGTGCCAGCAGCCAATTGGCAATGGCTGAAAAACTGTTTTTT | CASSQLAMAEKLFF | NA | few | TRBJ1-4 | TRBV4-2
TGTGCCAGCAGTTACCCGACAGGGGGCGCGGGCGAGCAGTACTTC | CASSYPTGGAGEQYF | TRBD1 | NA | TRBJ2-7 | TRBV6-6
TGTGCCAGCAGTTTGGGAAATTCACCCCTCCACTTT | CASSLGNSPLHF | NA | NA | TRBJ1-6 | TRBV6-1
TGCGCCAGCAGCCGACTAGCGGGGATCTCCTACGAGCAGTACTTC | CASSRLAGISYEQYF | TRBD2 | NA | TRBJ2-7 | TRBV4-1
TGTGCCAGCTCACCTGGACGGAGGGGGCTTAGCTACGAGCAGTACTTC | CASSPGRRGLSYEQYF | NA | NA | TRBJ2-7 | TRBV18
TGCGCCAGCAGCTTGCGTCCATCAGGGGGTTCCAAAAACATTCAGTACTTC | CASSLRPSGGSKNIQYF | TRBD1 | NA | TRBJ2-4 | TRBV5-1
TGTGCCAGCAGTGAAGCTGACAGTAAACTCACTTTCTTC | CASSEADSKLTFF | NA | NA | TRBJ1-2 | TRBV2
TGTGCCAGCAGTCTACGACAGTTCTACGAGCAGTACTTC | CASSLRQFYEQYF | NA | few | TRBJ2-7 | TRBV6-6
TGTGCCAGCAGGTTATATCAGAATCAGCCCCAGCATTTT | CASRLYQNQPQHF | NA | NA | TRBJ1-5 | TRBV6-5
TGTGCCAGCAGTCCCAGGGGGCTCGGCTATGGCTACACCTTC | CASSPRGLGYGYTF | TRBD1 | once | TRBJ1-2 | TRBV2
TGTGCCAGCAGCTTAATCAGGGCCCAAGAGACCCAGTACTTC | CASSLIRAQETQYF | NA | NA | TRBJ2-5 | TRBV7-2
TGTGCCAGCAGAAATAAGGGCACCTACGAGCAGTACTTC | CASRNKGTYEQYF | NA | NA | TRBJ2-7 | TRBV5-5
TGCGCCAGCAGCGGCGTCACCGGGACAGGGGTAAATGAGCAGTTCTTC | CASSGVTGTGVNEQFF | TRBD1 | NA | TRBJ2-1 | TRBV5-1
TGCGCCAGCAGCCTTGGACAGGGGGTGGGCTACACCTTC | CASSLGQGVGYTF | TRBD1 | few | TRBJ1-2 | TRBV4-1
TGTGCCAGCTCCCTGACAAAAATCACCACTACGAACACCGGGGAGCTGTTTTTT | CASSLTKITTTNTGELFF | NA | NA | TRBJ2-2 | TRBV18
TGCGCCAGCAGCTTGGCTGGGACAGGAAATGGCTACACCTTC | CASSLAGTGNGYTF | TRBD1 | few | TRBJ1-2 | TRBV5-1
TGTGCCAGCCAGGGACCCAGCAATCAGCCCCAGCATTTT | CASQGPSNQPQHF | NA | NA | TRBJ1-5 | TRBV6-5
TGTGCCAGCAGCGTAACCGGGCTAGCGGGGTACAATGAGCAGTTCTTC | CASSVTGLAGYNEQFF | TRBD2 | NA | TRBJ2-1 | TRBV9
TGTGCCAGCTCACCTCCGGGACAGGGGTACGAGCAGTACTTC | CASSPPGQGYEQYF | TRBD1 | NA | TRBJ2-7 | TRBV18
TGTGCCAGCAGCTTAGTCGGGATCCCGGGCGGGGAGCTGTTTTTT | CASSLVGIPGGELFF | NA | NA | TRBJ2-2 | TRBV11-2
TGTGCCAGCAGCTTGGCCGTGCGTAATGAAAAACTGTTTTTT | CASSLAVRNEKLFF | NA | NA | TRBJ1-4 | TRBV5-5
TGCGCCAGCAGCTCTAGCGGGGCAAGCACAGATACGCAGTATTTT | CASSSSGASTDTQYF | TRBD2 | NA | TRBJ2-3 | TRBV5-1
TGTGCCAGCAGCCGGGACAGGGGGTCCTATGGCTACACCTTC | CASSRDRGSYGYTF | TRBD1 | NA | TRBJ1-2 | TRBV11-2
TGTGCCAGCAGCAAGGCCGGGACAGGGTTAACTTCCGGGGCCAACGTCCTGACTTTC | CASSKAGTGLTSGANVLTF | TRBD1 | few | TRBJ2-6 | TRBV7-8
TGCGCCAGCAGCCCGGGGACTAGCGGGGGCCTCTCCTACGAGCAGTACTTC | CASSPGTSGGLSYEQYF | TRBD2 | NA | TRBJ2-7 | TRBV5-1
TGCGCCAGCAGCTTGGGAGGGGTTGGGGCCAACGTCCTGACTTTC | CASSLGGVGANVLTF | NA | NA | TRBJ2-6 | TRBV5-1
TGCAGCGTAGGACAGGGTGGCGGCTACACCTTC | CSVGQGGGYTF | TRBD1 | NA | TRBJ1-2 | TRBV29-1
TGTGCCAGCTCACCTCCAGACTCCCGGGGCACAGATACGCAGTATTTT | CASSPPDSRGTDTQYF | NA | NA | TRBJ2-3 | TRBV18